Sequencing of this T cell receptor beta chain was carried out in a study of T and B cells in COVID-19 patients (dated by TCRdb to 2020 to 2021). Broadly, across the study: In this study, adaptive immunity was profiled in COVID-19 patients who either had active infection or had recovered, using TRB and IGH repertoire sequencing of peripheral blood. A recovered cohort was made up of 19 patients contributing 20 samples, mostly after mild to moderate COVID-19 managed as outpatients. Of the 20 patients in the active-infection cohort, about 17 had comorbidities associated with unfavorable COVID-19 outcome. A couple of patients were included in both the recovered and active cohorts because samples were available from active disease and after recovery. An age-matched reference group of some 40 healthy donors negative for COVID-19 antibodies was used as the comparison for repertoire analyses. Patients in the recovered cohort had a median age of almost 35 years, compared with roughly 66 years for patients in the active-infection cohort. Of the approximately 19 patients in the active-infection cohort, 12 were critically ill and needed mechanical ventilation or ECMO. As many as 9 follow-up blood samples were collected from each patient, and in some individuals these samples spanned different disease stages. Over 7 million TCR sequences were analysed in a TCR and BCR sequence repository that covered a few dozen patients and roughly 75 time points. Beyond this particular receptor, the publication reports: Blood samples obtained from mildly ill patients during symptoms, as well as early samples obtained from severe cases, were available only in scarce numbers. Specific T cell subsets (CD4+/Treg/CD8+) and sorted SARS-CoV-2-responsive or tetramer+ T cells had not yet been sequenced, and these experiments were ongoing. It was stated that prospective validation of the reported TCR clusters was required before the clusters could be put to clinical use. During active COVID-19 the TRB repertoires were highly clonal, but at recovery diversity and richness rose above the levels seen in healthy donors. TRBV/TRBJ gene usage was reported as strongly skewed in patients with COVID-19. The cohort was judged too small for assessing how HLA contributes to COVID-19 susceptibility or severity. A total of fewer than 2,500 TCR clusters were exclusive to the recovered cohort, and 25 to 40 of those clusters were low-pGen clusters.

TRB repertoires were amplified using roughly 230-550 ng of genomic DNA isolated from blood. Trimming removed 0 bases from V and 4 bases from J, leaving 7 bases between the germline ends. From the cysteine through the phenylalanine, the CDR3 covers 13 amino acids. The retained sequence is limited to the CDR3, 39 bases, with the frame set at the first base. Per the germline V gene (reference sequence), SGHNT is the CDR1 and YYREEE is the CDR2. This clonotype appeared a single time. No antigen is known for it. The input lacks base qualities; no much larger clone sits a single base away. On its own, one read is weak support. TCRdb names Illumina MiSeq as the instrument used. Multiplex PCR with BIOMED2 TRB-A/B primer pools was used to amplify TRB rearrangements. Illumina-compatible adapters and 7-nucleotide sample barcodes were added to the amplicons in two consecutive PCRs. All library PCRs used Phusion HS II polymerase. Amplicons were purified from gel with the NucleoSpin Gel and PCR Clean-up kit, quantified on Qubit, and pooled at 3 to 5 nM. Amplicon pool quality was checked on an Agilent 2100 Bioanalyzer before Illumina next-generation sequencing. Concerning the study's data processing: TRB rearrangements were annotated with MiXCR 3.0.8 using the default MiXCR reference library. Non-productive reads and sequences with fewer than 2 reads were excluded, and each unique CDR3 nucleotide sequence counted as one clone. R 3.5.1 was used to calculate clonality, diversity, richness and V-J gene usage. GLIPH2 was used for TCR clustering by CDR3 similarity, and generation probabilities were calculated by OLGA. GLIPH2 clusters were kept only if they contained at least four unique TCR clonotypes found in at least three individuals. The public reads were reprocessed in TCRdb via fastp at Q25 and MiXCR, keeping in-frame beta chains. Each entry merges the rows of one CDR3 protein and shows their most common DNA and genes. TCRdb, not the authors, supplied the V and J calls. The sample table holds 4,000 to 4,500 distinct CDR3 sequences, of which under 30% were seen once. The top ten constitute more than 20% of the sample.

This receptor was taken from a human donor with active COVID-19. The chain uses TRBV5-4 and TRBJ1-2; too little of a D gene remains to name it. The sample consisted of blood. This receptor has the CDR3 CASSLVQRYGYTF. The DNA is TGTGCCAGCAGCTTGGTGCAGCGCTATGGCTACACCTTC.